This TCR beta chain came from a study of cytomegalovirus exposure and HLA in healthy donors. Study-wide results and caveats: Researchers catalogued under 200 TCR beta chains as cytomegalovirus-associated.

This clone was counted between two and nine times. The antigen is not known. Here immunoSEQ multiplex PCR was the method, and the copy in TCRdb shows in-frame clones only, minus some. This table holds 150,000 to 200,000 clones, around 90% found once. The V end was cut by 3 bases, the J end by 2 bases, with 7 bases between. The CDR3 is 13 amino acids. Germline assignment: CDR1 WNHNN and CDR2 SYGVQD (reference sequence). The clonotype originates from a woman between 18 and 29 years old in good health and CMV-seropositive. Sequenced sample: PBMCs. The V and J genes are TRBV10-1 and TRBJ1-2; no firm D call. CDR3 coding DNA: TGCGCCAGCAGTGATTACCAGAACTATGGCTACACCTTC. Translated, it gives CASSDYQNYGYTF.